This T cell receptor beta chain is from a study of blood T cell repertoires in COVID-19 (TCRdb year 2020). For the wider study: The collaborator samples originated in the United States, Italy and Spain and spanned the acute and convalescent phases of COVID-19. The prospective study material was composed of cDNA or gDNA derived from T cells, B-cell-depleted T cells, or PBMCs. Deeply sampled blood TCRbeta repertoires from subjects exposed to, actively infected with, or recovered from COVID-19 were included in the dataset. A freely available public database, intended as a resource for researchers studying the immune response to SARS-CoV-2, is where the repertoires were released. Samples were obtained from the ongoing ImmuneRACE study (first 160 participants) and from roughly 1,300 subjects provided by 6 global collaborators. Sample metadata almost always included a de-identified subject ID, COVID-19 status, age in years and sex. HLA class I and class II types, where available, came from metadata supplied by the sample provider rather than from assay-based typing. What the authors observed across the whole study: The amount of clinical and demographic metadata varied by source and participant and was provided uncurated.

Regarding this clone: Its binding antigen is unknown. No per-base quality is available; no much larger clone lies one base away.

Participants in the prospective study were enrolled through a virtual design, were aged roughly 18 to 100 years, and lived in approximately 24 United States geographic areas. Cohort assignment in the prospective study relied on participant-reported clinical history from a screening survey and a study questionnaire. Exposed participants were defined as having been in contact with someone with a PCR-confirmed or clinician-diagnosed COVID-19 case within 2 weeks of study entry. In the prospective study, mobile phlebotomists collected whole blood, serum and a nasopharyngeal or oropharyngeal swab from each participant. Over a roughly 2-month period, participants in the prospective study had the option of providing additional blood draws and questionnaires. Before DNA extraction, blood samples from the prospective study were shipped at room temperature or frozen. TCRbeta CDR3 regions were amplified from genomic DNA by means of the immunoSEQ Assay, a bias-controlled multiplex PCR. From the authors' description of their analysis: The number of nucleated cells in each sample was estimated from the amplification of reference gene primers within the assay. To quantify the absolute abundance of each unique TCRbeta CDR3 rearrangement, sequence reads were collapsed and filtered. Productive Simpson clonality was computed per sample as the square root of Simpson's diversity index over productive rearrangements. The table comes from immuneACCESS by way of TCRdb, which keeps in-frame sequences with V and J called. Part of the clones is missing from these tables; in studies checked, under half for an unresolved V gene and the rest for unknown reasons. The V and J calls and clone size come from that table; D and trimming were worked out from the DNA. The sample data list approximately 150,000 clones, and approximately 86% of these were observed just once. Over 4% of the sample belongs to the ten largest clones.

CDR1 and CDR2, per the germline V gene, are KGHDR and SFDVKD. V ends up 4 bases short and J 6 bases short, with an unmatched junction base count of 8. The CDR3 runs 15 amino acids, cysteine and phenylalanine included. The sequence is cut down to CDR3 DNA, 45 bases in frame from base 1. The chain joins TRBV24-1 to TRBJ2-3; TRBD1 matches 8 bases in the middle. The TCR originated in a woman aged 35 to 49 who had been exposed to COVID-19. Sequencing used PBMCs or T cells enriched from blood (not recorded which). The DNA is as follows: TGTGCCACCAGTGACCAGGGACAGGTTAAGGATACGCAGTATTTT. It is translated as CATSDQGQVKDTQYF.